The rows below give T cell receptor beta chains drawn from one sample of a study of CD8 T cells in Susac syndrome. Each CDR3 protein is one row after TCRdb ran MiXCR on the immunoSEQ multiplex PCR reads. Of 200,000 to 250,000 distinct CDR3 sequences in the sample, about 95% were seen once. Sequencing input: CD4+ T cells from PBMCs. These receptors originate from a human donor with multiple sclerosis. CDR3s include the opening cysteine and the closing phenylalanine or tryptophan. A D gene is named only where the DNA matches it firmly. Rows give clone size only sometimes, using once, few, many, or a class for an expanded clone.

V gene	D gene	clone size	J gene	CDR3 protein	CDR3 DNA
TRBV28	TRBD1	-	TRBJ2-7	CASSLTGQSYGEQYF	TGTGCCAGCAGTTTAACGGGACAGAGCTACGGCGAGCAGTACTTC
TRBV11-2	TRBD2	-	TRBJ2-1	CASSPITSGGYNEQFF	TGTGCCAGCAGCCCCATTACTAGCGGGGGCTACAATGAGCAGTTCTTC
TRBV15	-	-	TRBJ1-2	CATSSRDRQLGYTF	TGTGCCACCAGCAGCCGAGACAGGCAGTTAGGCTACACCTTC
TRBV28	-	once	TRBJ2-6	CASGEGAAGANVLTF	TGTGCCTCCGGGGAGGGGGCGGCGGGGGCCAACGTCCTGACTTTC
TRBV11-2	-	-	TRBJ1-2	CASSLPGTYGYTF	TGTGCCAGCAGCTTACCAGGGACCTATGGCTACACCTTC
TRBV29-1	-	-	TRBJ2-1	CSGEYNYNEQFF	TGCAGCGGGGAGTATAATTACAATGAGCAGTTCTTC
TRBV28	-	-	TRBJ1-5	CASSSPVQPQHF	TGTGCCAGCAGTTCCCCGGTCCAGCCCCAGCATTTT
TRBV2	-	-	TRBJ1-4	CASGVNRVENEKLFF	TGTGCCAGCGGAGTAAACAGGGTGGAGAATGAAAAACTGTTTTTT
TRBV20-1	-	-	TRBJ2-7	CSASRSSRAGEQYF	TGCAGTGCTAGCCGTTCCAGTCGAGCCGGCGAGCAGTACTTC
TRBV25-1	TRBD2	-	TRBJ2-1	CASSELAGSYNEQFF	TGTGCCAGCAGCGAACTAGCGGGATCCTACAATGAGCAGTTCTTC
TRBV15	-	-	TRBJ2-3	CATSRDGQSTDTQYF	TGTGCCACCAGCAGAGATGGACAGAGCACAGATACGCAGTATTTT
TRBV7-8	TRBD1	-	TRBJ2-6	CASSWVGRGQRGANVLTF	TGTGCCAGCAGCTGGGTTGGCAGGGGGCAACGAGGGGCCAACGTCCTGACTTTC
TRBV24-1	TRBD2	-	TRBJ2-1	CATSDTWERGEGEQFF	TGTGCCACCAGTGATACCTGGGAGCGGGGGGAGGGTGAGCAGTTCTTC
TRBV10-3	-	once	TRBJ2-5	CAISPRLRGETQYF	TGTGCCATCAGTCCCCGGCTTCGCGGGGAGACCCAGTACTTC
TRBV20-1	-	-	TRBJ2-3	CSARPGPPGADTQYF	TGCAGTGCTAGACCAGGCCCTCCCGGCGCGGATACGCAGTATTTT
TRBV5-6	-	-	TRBJ1-1	CASSFSPVMNTEAFF	TGTGCCAGCAGCTTTTCACCGGTGATGAACACTGAAGCTTTCTTT
TRBV7-9	-	-	TRBJ1-1	CASSLFWENTEAFF	TGTGCCAGCAGCTTATTCTGGGAGAACACTGAAGCTTTCTTT
TRBV10-3	-	-	TRBJ2-1	CAISESGRLAYNEQFF	TGTGCCATCAGTGAGTCAGGCAGACTAGCCTACAATGAGCAGTTCTTC
TRBV14	TRBD2	-	TRBJ2-1	CASSQVSSGSYNEQFF	TGTGCCAGCAGCCAAGTCTCTAGCGGATCCTACAATGAGCAGTTCTTC
TRBV3-1	-	-	TRBJ1-1	CASSQDIGFEAFF	TGTGCCAGCAGCCAGGACATCGGGTTTGAAGCTTTCTTT
TRBV3-1	-	once	TRBJ2-5	CASSQDFSSAGETQYF	TGTGCCAGCAGCCAAGATTTTTCGAGCGCGGGGGAGACCCAGTACTTC
TRBV4-1	TRBD2	-	TRBJ2-1	CASSQEGREYNEQFF	TGCGCCAGCAGCCAAGAGGGGAGGGAGTACAATGAGCAGTTCTTC
TRBV2	-	-	TRBJ1-5	CASSVNSINQPQHF	TGTGCCAGCAGTGTGAACAGTATAAATCAGCCCCAGCATTTT
TRBV15	TRBD1	-	TRBJ2-1	CATSRDHRGNEQFF	TGTGCCACCAGCAGAGATCACAGGGGCAATGAGCAGTTCTTC
TRBV27	TRBD1	-	TRBJ1-1	CASSLRQGNTEAFF	TGTGCCAGCAGTTTGAGACAGGGGAACACTGAAGCTTTCTTT
TRBV6-6	TRBD2	-	TRBJ2-1	CATSGPPSYNEQFF	TGTGCCACTAGCGGGCCGCCCTCCTACAATGAGCAGTTCTTC
TRBV7-2	-	-	TRBJ2-3	CASRPNLGLDTQYF	TGTGCCAGCAGACCCAACCTAGGACTAGATACGCAGTATTTT
TRBV18	-	-	TRBJ2-3	CASSPLEDTQYF	TGTGCCAGCTCACCACTCGAAGATACGCAGTATTTT
TRBV30	-	-	TRBJ2-2	CAWSRRIRDTGELFF	TGTGCCTGGAGTCGTAGAATAAGGGACACCGGGGAGCTGTTTTTT
TRBV6-1	-	few	TRBJ1-2	CASRTLNYGYTF	TGTGCCAGCAGGACCCTTAACTATGGCTACACCTTC
TRBV20-1	TRBD1	-	TRBJ1-6	CSARNRGDSPLHF	TGCAGTGCTAGGAACAGGGGCGATTCACCCCTCCACTTT
TRBV20-1	-	-	TRBJ1-4	CSARGRRNEKLFF	TGCAGTGCTAGGGGACGAAGAAATGAAAAACTGTTTTTT
TRBV19	-	-	TRBJ2-5	CASRGGKTQYF	TGTGCCAGTAGAGGCGGGAAGACCCAGTACTTC
TRBV5-6	-	-	TRBJ1-6	CASSLVQANSPLHF	TGTGCCAGCAGCTTGGTACAGGCCAATTCACCCCTCCACTTT
TRBV5-1	-	-	TRBJ1-4	CASSLQSTNEKLFF	TGCGCCAGCAGCTTGCAGTCAACTAATGAAAAACTGTTTTTT